This T cell receptor (beta chain) was captured by sequencing in a study of shared clonotypes between healthy human individuals. Study-level findings and limits: Memory subsets generally showed lower estimated richness than naive subsets.

Comment on this clone: What it recognizes is unknown.

Sequencing used immunoSEQ multiplex PCR; TCRdb keeps in-frame clones, though not all of them. The table has about 530,000 clones, 95% to 97% seen once. The CDR3 spans 12 residues. Germline assignment: CDR1 GTSNPN and CDR2 SVGIG (reference sequence). V lost 5 bases and J 3 bases, leaving 11 bases between the germline ends. The clonotype comes from a woman in her 30s in good health. This chain links TRBV30 with TRBJ2-7, with D possibly being TRBD2 (6 bases). What was sequenced was naive CD4+ T cells sorted from blood. Subset specified: CD45RA+ positively selected. CDR3 amino acids: CAWRGASYEQYF. As DNA, the CDR3 is TGTGCCTGGCGCGGGGCTAGCTACGAGCAGTACTTC.